The 32 T cell receptor beta chains below all came from one sample that was sequenced in a study of T cells after yellow fever vaccination. TCRdb passed the 5' RACE reads through MiXCR, listing each CDR3 protein once. The sample includes about 110,000 distinct CDR3 sequences, 6.5% to 9% of them seen just once. The material sequenced was CD8+ T cells sorted from PBMCs, taken 45 days after the yellow fever booster vaccination. The source is a man aged 25 to 40 who received the YFV17D yellow fever vaccine.

This clonotype has a count of ten or more. This sequence joins TRBV7-6 and TRBJ2-3, with D unclear. The CDR3 has 13 amino acids. V dropped 1 base and J dropped 4 bases, with 6 bases sitting between them. From germline, CDR1 is SGHVS and CDR2 FNYEAQ. CDR3 amino acids: CASSLGPADTQYF. CDR3 bases: TGTGCCAGCAGCTTAGGGCCGGCAGATACGCAGTATTTT.

This clonotype was counted many times. V and J are TRBV20-1 and TRBJ2-7; 8 nucleotides line up with TRBD1. The CDR3 spans 13 residues. Per the germline V gene, CDR1 is DFQATT and CDR2 is SNEGSKA (reference sequence). The trim removed 6 bases at V and 7 bases at J, leaving 11 bases unmatched. CDR3 loop: CSAYPDRAGEQYF. The CDR3 DNA reads TGCAGTGCATATCCGGACAGGGCTGGGGAGCAGTACTTC.

This clonotype was counted many times. The chain joins TRBV29-1 to TRBJ2-1; 8 bases align to TRBD2. The V segment lost 2 bases and the J segment 4 bases; nucleotides outside the gene matches: 1. Germline V gene sequence: CDR1 SQVTM, CDR2 ANQGSEA. The CDR3 is 13 amino acids. Written as DNA, the CDR3 is TGCAGCGTTGAACCTAGCGGGTACAATGAGCAGTTCTTC. Translation: CSVEPSGYNEQFF.

The chain employs TRBV19 and TRBJ2-7, with TRBD1 matching over 9 bases. V dropped 6 bases and J dropped 6; count of bases not matched to a gene: 6. This CDR3 has 13 amino acids. The germline gives CDR1 LNHDA, CDR2 SQIVND (reference sequence). The CDR3 is CASRPGQGFEQYF. The CDR3 DNA is TGTGCCAGTAGACCGGGACAGGGATTCGAGCAGTACTTC.

As to this clonotype: With a much larger clone just one base away, this may be a read error. The J gene is TRBJ2-5, the V gene TRBV5-1, with 7 positions matching TRBD2. From germline, CDR1 is SGHRS and CDR2 YFSETQ. The junction had 14 bases not matched to a gene; V was cut back by 4 bases and J by 5 bases. The CDR3 covers 16 residues. In DNA, the CDR3 is TGCGCCAGCAGCCCTACCCCGGGACTACTCGATGAGACCCAGTACTTC. Translation: CASSPTPGLLDETQYF.

This clonotype was counted at least ten times. The chain couples TRBV29-1 to TRBJ2-5, with D uncertain. The CDR3 length is 14 residues. V gave up 1 base and J gave up 2 bases, with 11 bases separating them. Germline V CDR1 and CDR2: SQVTM, ANQGSEA. CDR3 loop: CSVEGSGKQETQYF. The CDR3 DNA reads TGCAGCGTTGAAGGATCCGGAAAACAAGAGACCCAGTACTTC.

This clonotype was observed a few times. The chain has TRBV7-2 and TRBJ2-1; 9 nucleotides line up with TRBD2. With V trimmed by 4 bases and J by 0 bases, 4 bases remained unmatched. CDR1 and CDR2 (germline): SGHTA, FQGNSA. The CDR3 is made up of 16 amino acids. The CDR3 coding sequence is TGTGCCAGCAGCTCCTTTAGCGGGGGCTCCTACAATGAGCAGTTCTTC. Protein sequence: CASSSFSGGSYNEQFF.

This clonotype was detected ten times or more. The chain couples TRBV20-1 to TRBJ2-5; D is ambiguous. V was clipped by 1 base and J by 5 bases, with 11 bases between them. CDR3 length: 13 amino acids. From germline, CDR1 is DFQATT and CDR2 SNEGSKA (reference sequence). Here the CDR3 DNA reads TGCAGTGCTAGAGCCCCCCACAAGGAGACCCAGTACTTC. Translation gives CSARAPHKETQYF.

V is TRBV5-1 and J is TRBJ2-7; 9 nucleotides match TRBD1. This CDR3 spans 14 amino acids. Per the germline V gene, CDR1 is SGHRS and CDR2 is YFSETQ. Germline trimming cut 6 bases from V and 2 bases from J; bases unmatched to any gene: 6. The CDR3 spells CASNTGTGTYEQYF. In DNA, the CDR3 is TGCGCCAGCAATACCGGGACAGGGACCTACGAGCAGTACTTC.

The V and J genes are TRBV30 and TRBJ2-2; 11 nucleotides agree with TRBD2. From germline, CDR1 is GTSNPN and CDR2 SVGIG (reference sequence). J lost 6 bases, V lost 5 bases, and 8 bases had no gene match. The CDR3 spans 15 residues. DNA of the CDR3: TGTGCCTGGGGCCTAGCGGGAGGATTTGCCGGGGAGCTGTTTTTT. It specifies CAWGLAGGFAGELFF.

The chain couples TRBV6-5 to TRBJ2-2; TRBD2 agrees at 11 bases. The junction had 3 bases not matched to a gene; V was cut back by 1 base and J by 5 bases. The CDR3 has 16 residues. Germline V gives CDR1 MNHEY, CDR2 SVGAGI. The CDR3 bases are TGTGCCAGCAGTTACTGGACTAGCGGGTTGACCGGGGAGCTGTTTTTT. Protein sequence: CASSYWTSGLTGELFF.

CDR3 bases: TGCAGTGCTCCGAGGGCGGGCCCCACAGATACGCAGTATTTT. Residues: CSAPRAGPTDTQYF. The rearrangement links TRBV20-1 to TRBJ2-3, with D possibly being TRBD2 (5 bases). The ends were cut back, 5 bases at V and 2 bases at J, with 14 bases in the middle. Germline CDR1 DFQATT, CDR2 SNEGSKA (reference sequence). The CDR3 runs to 14 residues.

This clonotype was seen ten or more times. The V and J genes are TRBV29-1 and TRBJ2-2, with D possibly being TRBD1 (6 bases). V shed 6 bases and J shed 4 bases, with 18 bases lying between them. The germline gives CDR1 SQVTM, CDR2 ANQGSEA. This CDR3 spans 15 amino acids. CDR3 nucleotides: TGCAGCGTATCCCACAGGGTAGGCAGCACCGGGGAGCTGTTTTTT. Protein sequence: CSVSHRVGSTGELFF.

The chain is built from TRBV12-3 or TRBV12-4 and TRBJ2-2, with TRBD2 matching 8 bases. There are 15 residues in the CDR3. Trimming cost V 3 bases and J 5 bases; bases outside gene matches: 5. CDR3 bases: TGTGCCAGCAGTTTTTTTTCGGGAGGGACCGGGGAGCTGTTTTTT. It yields the protein CASSFFSGGTGELFF.

This clonotype came up many times. The V gene is TRBV24-1, the J gene TRBJ2-1; D might be TRBD1 (6 bases). V was shortened by 11 bases and J by 8 bases, with 12 bases between the two germline ends. CDR1 and CDR2 from the germline V gene are KGHDR and SFDVKD. The CDR3 contains 11 residues. The CDR3 spells CASDYRDEQFF. The CDR3 bases are TGTGCCAGTGATTACAGGGATGAGCAGTTCTTC.

This clonotype was seen ten or more times. The chain has TRBV5-1 and TRBJ2-3, with D perhaps matching TRBD1 (5 bases). Germline CDR1 reads SGHRS; CDR2 reads YFSETQ. The germline V and J ends were trimmed by 0 bases and 5 bases, with 13 bases remaining between them. This CDR3 contains 15 residues. The CDR3 here is CASSLGNTQGDTQYF. The CDR3 DNA follows: TGCGCCAGCAGCTTGGGAAATACCCAGGGAGATACGCAGTATTTT.

This clonotype was seen many times. The chain combines TRBV2 with TRBJ2-3; 9 bases match TRBD1. The length of the CDR3 is 15 residues. From germline, CDR1 is SNHLY and CDR2 FYNNEI. Unmatched junction bases numbered 1, after V lost 3 bases and J lost 0 bases. CDR3 sequence (DNA): TGTGCCAGCAGTGAGGGACAGGGAAGCACAGATACGCAGTATTTT. Translating it yields CASSEGQGSTDTQYF.

In its sample, this clonotype was seen many times. This chain connects TRBV7-9 to TRBJ2-1; D not resolved. CDR3 size: 11 residues. Germline V CDR1 and CDR2: SEHNR, FQNEAQ (reference sequence). V was cut by 4 bases and J by 10 bases, with 8 bases left in between. The CDR3, as DNA: TGTGCCAGCAGCTCCCCCGGGGAGCAGTTCTTC. As protein: CASSSPGEQFF.

V gene TRBV4-3 combines with J gene TRBJ2-1; no clear D. Trimming took 9 bases from V and 8 from J, leaving 17 bases between them. Germline loops: CDR1 LGHNA, CDR2 YSLEER. The CDR3 has 13 amino acids. CDR3: CASSKAVTDEQFF. DNA for the CDR3: TGCGCCAGTAGCAAAGCAGTGACTGATGAGCAGTTCTTC.

The sample holds many counts of this clonotype. V usage is TRBV7-9 and J usage is TRBJ2-1; maybe TRBD2 (5 bases). This CDR3 spans 15 amino acids. Trimming left V 5 bases short and J 3 bases short, with 14 bases between. Germline loops: CDR1 SEHNR, CDR2 FQNEAQ (reference sequence). CDR3 DNA: TGTGCCAGCAGCGCAACTGAGGGTGTCTACAATGAGCAGTTCTTC. This sequence encodes CASSATEGVYNEQFF.

This clonotype occurred many times. The chain joins TRBV20-1 to TRBJ2-3; 10 nucleotides agree with TRBD2. V trimming: 5 bases; J trimming: 5 bases; junction bases outside the gene matches: 7. Per the germline V gene, CDR1 is DFQATT and CDR2 is SNEGSKA (reference sequence). The CDR3 is 14 amino acids. CDR3 sequence (DNA): TGCAGTGCTGGGCTAGCGGGAGCGGGAGATACGCAGTATTTT. This sequence encodes CSAGLAGAGDTQYF.

This clonotype was seen repeatedly, ten times or more. The J gene is TRBJ2-7, the V gene TRBV12-3 or TRBV12-4; D might be TRBD2 (6 bases). The CDR3 runs to 13 residues. Trimming stripped 9 bases from V and 1 base from J, with 13 bases between. The CDR3 DNA reads TGTGCCAGTACCGGGACTCATTCCTACGAGCAGTACTTC. This translates into CASTGTHSYEQYF.

As to this clonotype: This clone may be a read error of a much larger clone one base away. The chain carries TRBV6-5 and TRBJ2-7; the D is unclear. CDR1 is MNHEY and CDR2 is SVGAGI in the germline V gene. With 2 bases removed from V and 3 bases from J, the gap between germline ends came to 11 bases. The CDR3 spans 14 residues. The CDR3 reads CASSYIGRNYEQYF. CDR3 sequence (DNA): TGTGCCAGCAGTTACATAGGCCGCAACTACGAGCAGTACTTC.

This clonotype occurred many times. The chain couples TRBV12-3 or TRBV12-4 to TRBJ2-5; no definite D call. Deletions cut 3 bases from V and 5 bases from J, with 13 bases between. The CDR3 loop spans 14 amino acids. CDR3 sequence (DNA): TGTGCCAGCAGTTTGGGTAGTGTCTTGGAGACCCAGTACTTC. Amino acids: CASSLGSVLETQYF.

In this sample, this clonotype turned up many times. V gene TRBV7-6 combines with J gene TRBJ2-7; 12 nucleotides match TRBD1. The V gene end was trimmed by 5 bases and the J gene end by 5 bases; junction bases not matched to a gene: 10. Looked up from germline, CDR1 is SGHVS and CDR2 is FNYEAQ. This CDR3 is built from 16 residues. The CDR3 DNA reads TGTGCCAGCAGCGACATCCGGGACAGGGGGCCTAACGAGCAGTACTTC. It is translated as CASSDIRDRGPNEQYF.

This clonotype was counted ten times or more. The rearrangement links TRBV6-4 to TRBJ1-2; 8 bases map to TRBD1. The CDR3 covers 15 residues. Germline CDR1 reads MRHNA; CDR2 reads SNTAGT. The trim removed 9 bases at V and 2 bases at J, leaving 11 bases unmatched. The CDR3 sequence: CARDNRTGNNYGYTF. The CDR3 nucleotides read TGTGCCAGAGATAACAGGACAGGGAACAACTATGGCTACACCTTC.

This clonotype was counted at least ten times. This sequence joins TRBV6-2 or TRBV6-3 and TRBJ2-1; 12 bases match TRBD2. Germline CDR1 and CDR2: MNHEY and SVGEGT. The CDR3 has 14 amino acids. J lost 5 bases, V lost 8 bases, and 4 bases had no gene match. The CDR3 region has the DNA TGTGCCAGCGGCCTAGCGGGAGGGAACAATGAGCAGTTCTTC. Translated, it gives CASGLAGGNNEQFF.

This clonotype has more than one count but fewer than ten. This sequence joins TRBV18 and TRBJ2-7; 7 bases align to TRBD2. V lost 4 bases and J lost 7; bases outside the gene matches: 7. The CDR3 is made up of 13 amino acids. Germline CDR1 is KGHSH and CDR2 is LQKENI. The CDR3 DNA follows: TGTGCCAGCTCACTGGGGGGGATTATGGAGCAGTACTTC. Translating it yields CASSLGGIMEQYF. The variable domain in full, with the rest retrieved from reference TRBV18 and TRBJ2-7, is NAGVMQNPRHLVRRRGQEARLRCSPMKGHSHVYWYRQLPEEGLKFMVYLQKENIIDESGMPKERFSAEFPKEGPSILRIQQVVRGDSAAYFCASSLGGIMEQYFGPGTRLTVT.

Concerning this clonotype itself: It may be a read error: a sequence one base away is much more abundant. J is TRBJ2-1 and V is TRBV6-5; D is ambiguous. The CDR3 is 15 amino acids. The germline V gene has CDR1 MNHEY and CDR2 SVGAGI. For the CDR3, the DNA is TGTCCCAGCAGTTACTCGCGTACCCCTTACAATGAGCAGTTCTTC. Translated, it gives CPSSYSRTPYNEQFF.

V is TRBV6-2 or TRBV6-3 and J is TRBJ2-2; TRBD2 agrees at 7 bases. J lost 5 bases, V lost 8 bases, and 14 bases had no gene match. Germline CDR1 and CDR2: MNHEY and SVGEGT. The CDR3 covers 16 residues. Written as DNA, the CDR3 is TGTGCCAGCCTATCTGAAGGACTAGTTTTTACCGGGGAGCTGTTTTTT. Its translation: CASLSEGLVFTGELFF.

This clonotype has ten or more counts. This sequence joins TRBV7-8 and TRBJ2-1, with 9 bases identical to TRBD2. V lost 2 bases and J lost 8; bases outside the gene matches: 4. In germline, CDR1 is SGHVS, CDR2 FQNEAQ. This CDR3 spans 14 amino acids. As DNA, the CDR3 is TGTGCCAGCAGCTTAAGCGGGAGGCCTGATGAGCAGTTCTTC. This gives the protein CASSLSGRPDEQFF.

This clonotype was picked up many times. CDR3 in DNA: TGTGCCAGCAGTTCCTCCGAGGGCCTATACCTCCACTTT. Residues: CASSSSEGLYLHF. The chain combines TRBV12-3 or TRBV12-4 with TRBJ1-6; no firm D call. CDR3 length: 13 residues. Trimming shortened V by 4 bases and J by 15 bases, and 16 bases separated the two germline ends.